Shown below are 21 T cell receptor beta chains from a single sample sequenced in a study of T cells in women clearing cervical HPV infection (dated by TCRdb to the late 2010s). Libraries were constructed by the immunoSEQ multiplex PCR assay. TCRdb obtained this table from immuneACCESS and retained in-frame rearrangements with V and J assigned. These tables miss some clones; where compared with another copy, unresolved V genes account for less than half of the shortfall, and the remainder is unexplained. This sample's table lists around 15,000 clones. The ten largest clones represent about 10% of the sample. Sequenced material: blood buffy coat. Every receptor here comes from a woman between 18 and 69 years old with a cervical HPV16 infection that either progressed to CIN3+ or cleared (not recorded which).

A remark on this clone: The read is 3 residues too short to cover the CDR3 end, so that end is filled in from the germline J gene. The chain combines TRBV12-5 with TRBJ1-1; D is undetermined. This CDR3 is built from 16 residues. Looked up from germline, CDR1 is LGHNT and CDR2 is FRNRAP. CDR3 DNA (partial): TGTGCTAGTGGTTTAGGCGTGGATTTAGCCAAAAACATT. Its translation is CASGLGVDLAKNI. In full, the CDR3 reads CASGLGVDLAKNIAFF.

With respect to this clone: The sequence runs out 3 residues before the end of the CDR3; the remainder is reconstructed from the germline J gene. The rearrangement joins TRBV18 to TRBJ2-5; 9 bases match TRBD2. Germline CDR1 reads KGHSH; CDR2 reads LQKENI. CDR3 length equals 18 residues. V trimming: 6 bases; J trimming: 2 bases; junction bases outside the gene matches: 16. The CDR3 bases that were read are TGTGCCAGCTCCCCCGAACTACATAGACTAGCGGCTCAAGAGACC. Translation: CASSPELHRLAAQET. The complete CDR3 sequence is CASSPELHRLAAQETQYF.

As for this clone: From the germline J gene comes the end of the CDR3, since the read stops 3 residues before it. The rearrangement joins TRBV18 to TRBJ2-5; D is undetermined. V was pared by 5 bases and J by 7 bases, with 11 bases between. CDR3 length: 12 residues. Germline lookup yields CDR1 KGHSH and CDR2 LQKENI. The CDR3 sequence: CASSTFNGTQYF. The CDR3 DNA, read in part, is TGTGCCAGCTCAACATTCAATGGGACC.

With regard to this clone: The CDR3 goes on 3 residues after the read ends, and that part is filled in from the germline J gene. This chain uses TRBV5-1 with TRBJ1-5; possible D gene TRBD1, 5 bases. The CDR3 spans 14 residues. Deletions cut 0 bases from V and 2 bases from J, with 6 bases between. CDR1 and CDR2 from the germline V gene are SGHRS and YFSETQ. The part of the CDR3 DNA that was read is TGCGCCAGCAGCTTGGTAGGGGGCAATCAGCCC. It encodes CASSLVGGNQP. The entire CDR3 protein reads CASSLVGGNQPQHF.

As regards this clone: Read sequence stops 3 residues before the CDR3 end, and the germline J gene provides the missing end. This sample also contains other DNA sequences that code for the same CDR3. This rearrangement joins TRBV29-1 to TRBJ1-3, with D maybe TRBD1 (5 bases). Trimming took off 5 bases at V and 2 bases at J, with 7 bases between the two ends. Per the germline V gene, CDR1 is SQVTM and CDR2 is ANQGSEA. The CDR3 totals 12 residues. The CDR3 DNA, read in part, is TGCAGCGTTCGGGGGGCTGGAAACACC. Encoded protein: CSVRGAGNT. The CDR3 reads in full as CSVRGAGNTIYF.

Remarks on this clone: Read coverage stops 3 residues before the CDR3 terminus; the germline J gene supplies the remainder. This chain uses TRBV7-8 with TRBJ1-2, with 9 bases that match TRBD1. Germline CDR1 reads SGHVS; CDR2 reads FQNEAQ. The CDR3 totals 13 residues. Trimming removed 5 bases from V and 7 bases from J; junction bases left unmatched: 5. The covered CDR3 bases are TGTGCCAGCAGCACCGGGACAGGGCCTGGC. It is translated as CASSTGTGPG. The whole CDR3 is CASSTGTGPGYTF.

Remarks on this clone: The CDR3 end falls 3 residues outside the read, so it is completed with the germline J gene. V and J are TRBV10-3 and TRBJ2-7; TRBD2 aligns across 10 bases. The CDR3 has 16 residues. CDR1 and CDR2 (germline): ENHRY, SYGVKD. V gave up 4 bases and J gave up 1 base; unmatched junction bases: 7. CDR3 region: CAISGHPSGSSYEQYF. The CDR3 bases that were read are TGTGCCATCAGTGGACACCCTAGCGGGAGTTCCTACGAG.

Comment on this clone: The read falls 3 residues short of the CDR3 end, and the missing part is taken from the germline J gene. This chain connects TRBV19 to TRBJ2-6, with D unresolved. The V gene lost 6 bases and the J gene lost 0 bases, with 6 bases spanning the gap. CDR1 LNHDA and CDR2 SQIVND come from the germline V gene (reference sequence). The CDR3 is 14 amino acids. The CDR3 DNA, read in part, is TGTGCCAGTAGGCAGAACTCTGGGGCCAACGTC. Translation: CASRQNSGANV. The CDR3 as a whole reads CASRQNSGANVLTF.

As regards this clone: The CDR3 is cut off 3 residues early in the read; its end comes from the germline J gene. The chain links TRBV6-2 or TRBV6-3 to TRBJ2-3; tentatively, D is TRBD1 (6 bases). This CDR3 is 14 amino acids long. CDR1 and CDR2 (germline): MNHEY, SVGEGT. V dropped 7 bases and J dropped 0 bases, with 11 bases sitting between them. Partial CDR3 DNA: TGTGCCAGCAAATGGACAGCTAGCACAGATACG. Translation gives CASKWTASTDT. In full, the CDR3 reads CASKWTASTDTQYF.

With respect to this clone: The read stops 3 residues short of the end of the CDR3; the missing end is completed from the germline J gene. The chain employs TRBV20-1 and TRBJ1-1, with TRBD1 identical over 8 bases. Trimming at V came to 2 bases and at J to 4 bases, leaving 9 bases not matched to a gene. Looked up from germline, CDR1 is DFQATT and CDR2 is SNEGSKA (reference sequence). CDR3 length: 15 residues. The covered CDR3 bases are TGCAGTGCTAGACCTCCCCAGGGGGCGAGCACTGAA. This translates into CSARPPQGASTE. The entire CDR3 protein is CSARPPQGASTEAFF.

As for this clone: From the germline J gene comes the end of the CDR3, since the read stops 3 residues before it. This chain links TRBV29-1 with TRBJ1-1, with 9 bases aligning to TRBD1. Germline lookup yields CDR1 SQVTM and CDR2 ANQGSEA. The CDR3 sequence is 13 residues long. The trim removed 8 bases at V and 2 bases at J, leaving 6 bases unmatched. CDR3 region: CSHRGQGNTEAFF. The CDR3 bases that were read are TGCAGCCATAGGGGACAGGGAAACACTGAA.

A remark on this clone: The read terminates 3 residues before the CDR3 end, so the remaining end is supplied by the germline J gene. The chain has TRBV5-1 and TRBJ2-5, with D unclear. Trimming removed 0 bases at V and 4 bases at J, with 4 bases between. From germline, CDR1 is SGHRS and CDR2 YFSETQ. This CDR3 has 12 amino acids. The CDR3 loop is CASSLARETQYF. The covered CDR3 bases are TGCGCCAGCAGCTTGGCCCGAGAGACC.

In regard to this clone: The observed sequence ends 3 residues before the CDR3 terminus, with the missing tail filled in from the germline J gene. The chain recombines TRBV13 with TRBJ1-3, with D unresolved. The CDR3 loop spans 13 amino acids. Germline assignment: CDR1 PRHDT and CDR2 FYEKMQ (reference sequence). Trimming cost V 3 bases and J 7 bases, with 10 bases left between them. The CDR3 sequence is CASSFVTGNTIYF. The part of the CDR3 DNA that was read is TGTGCCAGCAGCTTTGTTACGGGTAACACC.

The sequenced part of the CDR3 DNA is TGTGCCACCAGTGAGGAGCGGGGCACAGATACG. Its protein is CATSEERGTDT. The complete CDR3 protein is CATSEERGTDTQYF. The chain carries TRBV24-1 and TRBJ2-3; tentatively, D is TRBD2 (6 bases). The CDR3 end is not reached by the read, which stops 3 residues before it; the germline J gene fills it in. This CDR3 region has 14 residues. Between the trimmed V and J ends, which lost 4 bases and 1 base, there was a span of 8 bases. Germline V lookup: CDR1 KGHDR, CDR2 SFDVKD.

A remark on this clone: The read comes to an end 3 residues before the CDR3 does, leaving the germline J gene to fill in the end. The chain is built from TRBV19 and TRBJ2-4; a possible D gene is TRBD1 (6 bases). Germline V gene lookup returns CDR1 LNHDA and CDR2 SQIVND (reference sequence). This CDR3 is built from 12 residues. CDR3 in amino acids: CASLQGLSGQYF. The sequenced CDR3 bases are TGTGCCAGTTTACAGGGTTTGAGTGGT.

A remark on this clone: The sequenced fragment ends 3 residues before the CDR3 boundary, so the rest is inferred from the germline J gene. This chain links TRBV7-3 with TRBJ2-6; D may be TRBD2 (5 bases). The CDR3 contains 18 residues. The ends were cut back, 4 bases at V and 3 bases at J, with 19 bases in the middle. The V gene's germline CDR1 is SGHTA and CDR2 FQGTGA. The CDR3 DNA, read in part, is TGTGCCAGCAGCTCAGTGGGAATAGGACTGAGTGGGGCCAACGTC. It yields the protein CASSSVGIGLSGANV. The complete CDR3 reads CASSSVGIGLSGANVLTF.

Comment on this clone: Read data end 3 residues before the CDR3 end; the end is taken from the germline J gene. This chain joins TRBV10-3 and TRBJ2-1; 15 positions agree with TRBD2. V was pared by 4 bases and J by 7 bases, with 2 bases of the junction left unmatched. The germline V gene has CDR1 ENHRY and CDR2 SYGVKD. CDR3 length equals 15 residues. CDR3 sequence: CAISVGTSGRNEQFF. The part of the CDR3 DNA that was read is TGTGCCATCAGTGTGGGGACTAGCGGGAGGAATGAG.

About this clone itself: The read halts 3 residues ahead of the CDR3 end, with the missing end drawn from the germline J gene. The chain couples TRBV5-1 to TRBJ2-2; 7 bases map to TRBD1. CDR3 length equals 16 residues. Germline-derived CDR1 and CDR2 are SGHRS and YFSETQ. The CDR3 is CASSLGQGATNEKLFF. The part of the CDR3 DNA that was read is TGCGCCAGCAGCTTGGGACAGGGCGCAACTAATGAAAAG.

As to this clone: The DNA ends 3 residues before the CDR3 does, and the rest of the CDR3 is filled in from the germline J gene. This chain connects TRBV20-1 to TRBJ2-3, with 16 positions matching TRBD2. J gave up 5 bases and V 4 bases, and 12 bases lay outside the gene matches. Per germline, CDR1 DFQATT and CDR2 SNEGSKA (reference sequence). This CDR3 comprises 18 residues. CDR3 DNA, as far as it was read: TGCAGTGCTACGGGACTAGCGGGAGGGCCCCGGTCAAGAGATACG. Translated, it gives CSATGLAGGPRSRDT. The entire CDR3 protein is CSATGLAGGPRSRDTQYF.

For this clone: The read ends 3 residues early relative to the CDR3; the germline J gene fills the gap. The gene calls are TRBV5-5 and TRBJ2-3; tentative D call: TRBD2 (5 bases). CDR3 length: 15 residues. Germline lookup yields CDR1 SGHKS and CDR2 YYEKEE (reference sequence). Partial CDR3 DNA: TGTGCCAGCAGCTTGAGCGGTAGCTTCCAAGAGACG. This translates into CASSLSGSFQET. The CDR3, in full, reads CASSLSGSFQETQYF.

On this clone: The missing CDR3 end, 3 residues past where the read stops, is filled in from the germline J gene. This chain links TRBV7-2 with TRBJ2-3; D may be TRBD2 (5 bases). The CDR3 runs to 15 residues. Looked up from germline, CDR1 is SGHTA and CDR2 is FQGNSA. The CDR3 loop is CASSLIGAGNQPQYF. The DNA read from the CDR3 is TGTGCCAGCAGCTTAATCGGCGCGGGCAATCAGCCG.